The subject of this entry is one T cell receptor beta chain. The antigen remains undetermined. The data were obtained in a study of persistence of HIV-infected CD4 T cells. Overall study results and limits: Degenerate expanded CDR3beta sequences were enriched among CMV- and Gag-responding cells. CMV- and Gag-responding cells had lower TCRbeta richness than CD3/CD28-responding cells. The rare CMV-responding cells with HIV-1 proviruses were not separately TCR-sequenced.

Cells were stimulated with overlapping HIV-1 Gag 15-mer peptides. Memory cells lacking CD40L and CD69 with high CD45RO were sorted. Anti-CD28/CD49d costimulation, CD40-blocking antibody and enfuvirtide were given to CD8-depleted PBMCs for 15 to 20 hours. The CDR3 is made up of 10 amino acids. V was cut by 1 base and J by 11 bases, with 4 bases left in between. Germline lookup yields CDR1 KGHDR and CDR2 SFDVKD. The immunoSEQ assay was version 4, run in survey mode. Libraries were prepared by immunoSEQ multiplex PCR; TCRdb keeps only in-frame clonotypes and omits some of them. Here the sample spans roughly 35,000 clones, about 81% being singletons.

The source material was cultured CD4+ T cells from PBMCs, sampled from a patient who received antiretroviral therapy. The chain recombines TRBV24-1 with TRBJ1-2; D is ambiguous. This receptor was obtained from an adult with HIV. The donor label of this sample is uncertain. CDR3 in amino acids: CATSDLRYTF. The CDR3, as DNA: TGTGCCACCAGTGATTTACGATACACCTTC.